The present entry profiles one T cell receptor beta chain with its context. The antigen remains undetermined. CDR1 is ENHRY and CDR2 is SYGVKD in the germline V gene. This CDR3 is 13 amino acids long. The V and J ends lost 4 bases and 7 bases, in that order; junction bases with no gene match: 3. This sample is drawn from a study of response to subunit inactivated influenza vaccine. General observations from the study: A suggestion made by the authors is that each seasonal influenza vaccination recruits few new T cells.

Via MiXCR, TCRdb re-called the RT-PCR reads, giving one row per CDR3 protein. The sample records roughly 520,000 distinct CDR3 sequences, 25% being singletons. The sample consisted of CD4+ T cells sorted from PBMCs, taken roughly 5 days after vaccination. V and J are TRBV10-3 and TRBJ1-5; 8 nucleotides line up with TRBD1. The sequence came from a man in his fifties or sixties who received an inactivated influenza vaccine. CDR3 coding DNA: TGTGCCATCAGTGTACAGGGGGGACAGCCCCAGCATTTT. This gives the protein CAISVQGGQPQHF.